This T cell receptor (beta chain) was found in a study of response to subunit inactivated influenza vaccine (dated by TCRdb to about 2018). About the study as a whole: The study used deep quantitative T cell receptor repertoire profiling to track responses to a trivalent subunit inactivated influenza vaccine.

About this clonotype: There is no known antigen for this receptor. There are no base qualities to consult, and no much larger clone falls within one base.

Findings and caveats that apply to the study as a whole: The authors suggested that each seasonal influenza vaccination may recruit only a limited number of new T cells.

The library came from RT-PCR. The reads were generated on an Illumina HiSeq 2500. TCRdb took the public reads, trimmed them with fastp at Q25, ran MiXCR for clone calling and kept in-frame beta chains. Rows are unified per CDR3 protein, each entry keeping the most common DNA and genes. This sample lists 490,000 or so distinct CDR3 sequences; approximately 7.6% were detected once. 10% to 15% of the sample goes to the ten largest clones. The receptor's source is a man aged 50-75 years who received an inactivated influenza vaccine. Donor details come from another sample of the same person, matched by shared clones. Sequenced here: PBMCs from blood, sampled approximately 25 months after vaccination.

The base sequence is TGTGCCAGCAGGGACAGTAATGAAAAACTGTTTTTT. Translated, it reads CASRDSNEKLFF. Here the chain combines TRBV2 and TRBJ1-4; the best D guess is TRBD1, with 6 bases matching. Reading the germline V gene gives CDR1 SNHLY and CDR2 FYNNEI. The CDR3 goes from the cysteine to the phenylalanine over 12 residues. Only CDR3 DNA is held: 36 bases, read in frame from base 1. The trim is 6 bases for V and 4 bases for J, with a gap of 6 bases between the germline ends.